The source of this TCR beta chain is a study of tumor-infiltrating lymphocytes in oesophageal squamous cell carcinoma. In this sample, this clonotype is medium-sized. Between the trimmed V and J ends, which lost 4 bases and 4 bases, there was a span of 14 bases. The CDR3 covers 14 residues. Germline CDR1 reads SGHTA; CDR2 reads FQGNSA. TCRdb used MiXCR to reprocess the PCR reads, holding one entry per CDR3 protein. In the table there are about 14,000 distinct CDR3 sequences, over 40% of which are singletons. The sequenced sample consisted of blood. This chain links TRBV7-2 with TRBJ2-7; no definite D call. The sequence was collected from a male donor with esophageal squamous cell carcinoma. The CDR3 reads CASSSPAGPYEQYF. CDR3 sequence (DNA): TGTGCCAGCAGCTCCCCGGCAGGACCGTACGAGCAGTACTTC.